This entry concerns a single T cell receptor (beta chain). PCR employed 60 Vbeta and 13 Jbeta primers. The protocol was immunoSEQ multiplex PCR, while the TCRdb copy is restricted to in-frame clones and leaves out a portion. This table holds about 70,000 clones. This specimen comes from a study of cytomegalovirus exposure and HLA in healthy donors. The donors were healthy bone marrow donors. The sequenced sample consisted of PBMCs. This sequence was found in a female donor in good health and CMV-seropositive.

Here the CDR3 DNA reads TGTGCCAGCAGCTTAAGTCGGACAGGGGTTTACGAGCAGTACTTC. This encodes CASSLSRTGVYEQYF. The rearrangement links TRBV13 to TRBJ2-7, with 9 bases lining up with TRBD1. V shed 2 bases and J 4 bases; nucleotides not matched to a gene: 6. The CDR3 totals 15 residues. CDR1 is PRHDT, CDR2 FYEKMQ, per germline (reference sequence).